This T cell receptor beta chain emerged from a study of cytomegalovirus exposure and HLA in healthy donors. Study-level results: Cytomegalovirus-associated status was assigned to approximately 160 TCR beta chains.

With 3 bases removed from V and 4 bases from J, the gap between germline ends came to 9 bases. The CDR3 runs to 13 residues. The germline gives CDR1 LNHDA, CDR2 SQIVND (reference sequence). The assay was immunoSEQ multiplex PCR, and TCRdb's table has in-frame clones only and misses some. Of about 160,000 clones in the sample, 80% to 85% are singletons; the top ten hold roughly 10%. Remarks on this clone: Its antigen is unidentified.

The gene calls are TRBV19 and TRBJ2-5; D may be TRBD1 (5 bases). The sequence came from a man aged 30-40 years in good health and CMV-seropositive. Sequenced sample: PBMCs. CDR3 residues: CASSIQGAETQYF. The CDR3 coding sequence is TGTGCCAGTAGTATTCAGGGCGCAGAGACCCAGTACTTC.